This T cell receptor (beta chain) was profiled in a study of identical twins. This clonotype was counted between two and nine times. What it recognizes is unknown. V shed 6 bases and J shed 4 bases, with 21 bases lying between them. The CDR3 consists of 16 residues. Germline CDR1 and CDR2: SGHNT and YYREEE (reference sequence). A universal primer site was incorporated via template switching, and the cDNA contained unique molecular identifiers. In TCRdb, the 5' RACE reads were re-called with MiXCR into one record per CDR3 protein. The sample has about 240,000 distinct CDR3 sequences, 8% to 11% seen once; the top ten hold less than 12%. The study's findings and limits: Models predicted less out-of-frame TCR alpha sharing in monozygotic twins than was found. Cross-sectional statistics underpinned the conclusions; the same donors were not followed. Memory repertoires showed no such pattern, whereas abundant cord blood beta clonotypes carried fewer insertions.

The receptor's source is a man over 45 in good health. The material sequenced was memory T cells sorted from blood. The chain couples TRBV5-4 to TRBJ2-3; D is possibly TRBD2 (5 bases). For the CDR3, the DNA is TGTGCCAGCACCTACGGAACCGACGGACTTGCAGATACGCAGTATTTT. Translating it yields CASTYGTDGLADTQYF. Full variable domain (outside the CDR3, taken from reference TRBV5-4 and TRBJ2-3): ETGVTQSPTHLIKTRGQQVTLRCSSQSGHNTVSWYQQALGQGPQFIFQYYREEENGRGNFPPRFSGLQFPNYSSELNVNALELDDSALYLCASTYGTDGLADTQYFGPGTRLTVL.